The subject of this entry is one T cell receptor beta chain. Its antigen remains unidentified. The sample is drawn from a study of cytotoxic CD8 clonotypes in ibrutinib-treated CLL. Across the whole study: Partial response was seen in approximately 24 patients and complete response in 2; after median roughly 66 months, about 14 stayed remitted, around 12 progressed. Response samples followed a median about 11 months of treatment, range 6 to 36. Across samples, productive templates numbered some 250,000 and productive rearrangements reached roughly 98,000 on average. Overall study findings and caveats: Public clonotypes were rare and shrank or held steady on treatment.

Assay: immunoSEQ multiplex PCR; the TCRdb copy retains only in-frame clones and omits some. The repertoire consists of 150,000 to 200,000 clones, with more than 70% occurring once and the leading ten covering more than 2.5%. The germline V gene has CDR1 SEHNR and CDR2 FQNEAQ (reference sequence). The CDR3 has 15 residues. V gave up 3 bases and J gave up 8 bases, with 17 bases separating them. V is TRBV7-9 and J is TRBJ1-5, with a possible D match to TRBD1 (5 bases). The receptor comes from a human donor with chronic lymphocytic leukemia. Sequenced material: PBMCs, taken at disease progression, from a patient treated with ibrutinib. CDR3 protein: CASSLGGTRREPQHF. CDR3 sequence (DNA): TGTGCCAGCAGCTTGGGGGGGACGAGACGGGAGCCCCAGCATTTT.